This T cell receptor (beta chain) was captured in a study of post-analysis software for immune sequencing data. Study information: Some patients lacked subtype; others had relapsing-remitting, secondary progressive or progressive-relapsing disease.

With respect to this clonotype: What it recognizes is unknown.

Unique-molecular-identifier-tagged TCR beta cDNA libraries were used. MiXCR was run by TCRdb on the PCR reads, yielding one entry per CDR3 protein. The sample includes 740,000 or so distinct CDR3 sequences, 53% of them seen just once. Germline-derived CDR1 and CDR2 are SGHTA and FQGNSA. The CDR3 spans 16 residues. Trimming took 0 bases from V and 2 from J, leaving 11 bases between them. Study-wide findings and caveats: Several TRBV segments were more frequent in patients than controls; TRBV5-6, TRBV5-1 and TRBV20-1 belonged to this group. Diversity measured as normalized Chao1 was significantly lower in multiple sclerosis patients than in controls.

This chain joins TRBV7-2 and TRBJ2-1, with D possibly matching TRBD2 (6 bases). Sequencing input: blood. This TCR was recovered from a girl under 18 with multiple sclerosis. CDR3 DNA: TGTGCCAGCAGCTTAGCTCGGCGGGAAGCCTACAATGAGCAGTTCTTC. Translating gives CASSLARREAYNEQFF.